This T cell receptor beta chain was sequenced for a study of Graves' ophthalmopathy and Graves' hyperthyroidism. RNA transcripts were the template, and TCR beta CDR3 regions were amplified from them. RT-PCR in the first round used HTBI primers; a second-round multiplex PCR followed. TCRdb redid the calling of the multiplex PCR reads with MiXCR, one entry per CDR3 protein. The sample lists hundreds of thousands of distinct CDR3 sequences; about 44% were seen once. The V end was cut by 6 bases, the J end by 2 bases, with 14 bases between. The germline CDR1 and CDR2 sequences are DFQATT and SNEGSKA (reference sequence). This CDR3 is built from 14 residues. This clonotype was observed a single time.

The material sequenced was peripheral blood. The chain recombines TRBV20-1 with TRBJ1-3, with D possibly matching TRBD1 (5 bases). The clonotype comes from an adult man with Graves' ophthalmopathy. CDR3: CSADLRGAGNTIYF. The DNA of the CDR3 is TGCAGTGCAGACCTTAGAGGGGCTGGAAACACCATATATTTT.